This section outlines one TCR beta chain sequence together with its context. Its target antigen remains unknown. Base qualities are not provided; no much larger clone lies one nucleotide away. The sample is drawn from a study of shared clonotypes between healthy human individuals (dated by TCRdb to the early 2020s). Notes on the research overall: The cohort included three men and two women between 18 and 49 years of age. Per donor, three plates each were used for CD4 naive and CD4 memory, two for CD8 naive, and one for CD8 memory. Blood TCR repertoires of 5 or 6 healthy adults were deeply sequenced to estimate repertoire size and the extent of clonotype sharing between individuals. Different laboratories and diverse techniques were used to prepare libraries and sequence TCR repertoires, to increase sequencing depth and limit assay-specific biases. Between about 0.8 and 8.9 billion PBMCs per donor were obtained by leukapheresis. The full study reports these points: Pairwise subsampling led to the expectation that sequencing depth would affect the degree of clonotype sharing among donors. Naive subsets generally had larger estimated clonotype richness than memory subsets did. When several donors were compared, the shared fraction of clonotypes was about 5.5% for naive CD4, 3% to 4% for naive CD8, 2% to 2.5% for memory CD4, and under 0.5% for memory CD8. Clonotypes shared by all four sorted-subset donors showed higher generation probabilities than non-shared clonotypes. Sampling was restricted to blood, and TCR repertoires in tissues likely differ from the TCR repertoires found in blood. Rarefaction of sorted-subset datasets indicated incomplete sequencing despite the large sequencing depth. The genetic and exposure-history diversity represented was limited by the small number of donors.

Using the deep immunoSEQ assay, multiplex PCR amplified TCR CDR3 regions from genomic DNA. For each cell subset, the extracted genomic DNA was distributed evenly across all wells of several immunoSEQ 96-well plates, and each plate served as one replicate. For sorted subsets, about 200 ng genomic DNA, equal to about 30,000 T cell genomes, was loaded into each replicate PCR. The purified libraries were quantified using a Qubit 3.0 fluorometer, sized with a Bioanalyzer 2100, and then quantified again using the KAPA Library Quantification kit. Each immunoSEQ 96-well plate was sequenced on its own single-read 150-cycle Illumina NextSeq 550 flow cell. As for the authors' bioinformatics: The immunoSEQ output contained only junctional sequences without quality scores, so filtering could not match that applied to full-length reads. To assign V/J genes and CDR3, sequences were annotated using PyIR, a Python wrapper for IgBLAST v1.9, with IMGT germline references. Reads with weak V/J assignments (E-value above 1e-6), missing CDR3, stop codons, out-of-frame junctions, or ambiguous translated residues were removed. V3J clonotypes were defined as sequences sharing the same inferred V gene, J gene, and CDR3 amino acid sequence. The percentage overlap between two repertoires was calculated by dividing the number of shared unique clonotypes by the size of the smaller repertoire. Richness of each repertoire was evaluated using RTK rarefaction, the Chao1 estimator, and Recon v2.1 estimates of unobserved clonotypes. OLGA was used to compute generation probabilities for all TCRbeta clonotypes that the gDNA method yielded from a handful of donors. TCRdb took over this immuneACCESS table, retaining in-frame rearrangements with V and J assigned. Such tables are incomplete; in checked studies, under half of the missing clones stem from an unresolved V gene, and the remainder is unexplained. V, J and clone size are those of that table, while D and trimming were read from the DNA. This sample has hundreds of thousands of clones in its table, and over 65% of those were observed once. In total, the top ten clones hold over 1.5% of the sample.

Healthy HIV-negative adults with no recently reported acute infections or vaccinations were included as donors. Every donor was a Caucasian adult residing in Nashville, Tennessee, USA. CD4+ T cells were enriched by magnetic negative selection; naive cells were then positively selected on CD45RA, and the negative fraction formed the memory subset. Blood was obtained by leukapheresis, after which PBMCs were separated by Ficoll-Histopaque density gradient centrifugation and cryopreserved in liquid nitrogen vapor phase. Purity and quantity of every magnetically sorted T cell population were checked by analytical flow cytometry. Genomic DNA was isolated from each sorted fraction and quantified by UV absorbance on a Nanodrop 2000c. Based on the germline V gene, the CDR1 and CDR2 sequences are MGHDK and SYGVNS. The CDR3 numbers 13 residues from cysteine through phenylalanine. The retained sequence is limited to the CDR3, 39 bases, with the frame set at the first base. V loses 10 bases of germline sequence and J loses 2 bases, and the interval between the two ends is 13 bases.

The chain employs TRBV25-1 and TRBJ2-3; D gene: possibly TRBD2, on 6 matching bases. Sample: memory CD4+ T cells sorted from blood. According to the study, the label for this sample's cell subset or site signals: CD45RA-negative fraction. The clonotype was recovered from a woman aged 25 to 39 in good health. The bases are TGTGCCACGGACGGAGGGATCACAGATACGCAGTATTTT. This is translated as CATDGGITDTQYF.